This paragraph covers one T cell receptor beta chain sequence. The antigen is not known. The CDR3 extends over 17 amino acids. Germline CDR1 reads SGHNT; CDR2 reads YYREEE (reference sequence). V was pared by 2 bases and J by 6 bases, with 21 bases between. Amplified regions were TCR beta CDR3 sequences from RNA transcripts. During a first-round RT-PCR of the TCR CDR3, the HTBI primer set was used. TCRdb independently ran MiXCR on the multiplex PCR reads; one entry per CDR3 protein. The table shows about 530,000 distinct CDR3 sequences, with 17% occurring only once. The data were taken from a study of T cells in Graves' hyperthyroidism and ophthalmopathy. Study outcomes and limitations: The blood repertoire included most of the expanded thyroid clonotypes above 0.001.

Enrolled ophthalmopathy patients presented with a Clinical Activity Score of at least 3, a NOSPECS grade of at least 4, and disease duration under 3 months. Clinical symptoms, serum thyroxine and TRAb, thyroid ultrasound and orbital computed tomography were used for the diagnoses. The V and J genes are TRBV5-4 and TRBJ2-1, with D possibly being TRBD2 (6 bases). Sequencing was done on a sample of blood. The clonotype was recovered from a woman in her late teens or twenties with Graves' ophthalmopathy. The chain's CDR3 is CASSFFRGTLGSNEQFF. CDR3 nucleotide sequence: TGTGCCAGCAGCTTCTTTCGCGGGACTCTGGGGTCCAATGAGCAGTTCTTC.